A single sample gave rise to the 31 T cell receptor beta chains below, sequenced in a study of blood T cell repertoires in COVID-19. Measured with immunoSEQ multiplex PCR; TCRdb has only the in-frame clones, and not every one. The data hold under 350,000 clones, with roughly 85% observed a single time. Specimen: PBMCs or T cells enriched from blood (not recorded which). The receptors were sampled from a woman in her thirties or forties with acute COVID-19.

With regard to this clone: One end of the junction fails to match germline, which may point to a read error. The genes are TRBV4-1 and TRBJ2-7; possibly TRBD1 for D (5 bases). CDR3 length: 14 residues. Looked up from germline, CDR1 is MGHRA and CDR2 is YSYEKL. CDR3 sequence reads: CVSSQVYQGNEQYF. Written as DNA, the CDR3 is TGCGTCAGCAGCCAAGTCTACCAGGGAAACGAGCAGTACTTC.

This chain connects TRBV6-2 or TRBV6-3 to TRBJ2-7; TRBD1 agrees at 7 bases. V dropped 0 bases and J dropped 2; count of bases not matched to a gene: 4. Germline CDR1 MNHEY, CDR2 SVGEGT. The CDR3 is 15 residues long. CDR3 sequence (DNA): TGTGCCAGCAGTTACTCCGGGACAGAGGCCTACGAGCAGTACTTC. Residues: CASSYSGTEAYEQYF.

V is TRBV3-1 (or the pseudogene TRBV3-2) and J is TRBJ1-3, with 7 bases that match TRBD1. V lost 2 bases, J lost 4 bases, and 5 bases stayed unmatched. The CDR3 spans 15 residues. The germline V gene has CDR1 LGHDT and CDR2 YNNKEL (reference sequence). The CDR3 coding sequence is TGTGCCAGCAGCCAACACGAGGGACAGGGAAACACCATATATTTT. This gives the protein CASSQHEGQGNTIYF.

The rearrangement links TRBV3-1 (or the pseudogene TRBV3-2) to TRBJ1-3; a weak D match, TRBD1 (5 bases). Trimming cost V 2 bases and J 0 bases, with 11 bases left between them. The CDR3 is made up of 16 amino acids. CDR1 and CDR2 from the germline V gene are LGHDT and YNNKEL (reference sequence). The CDR3 is CASSQLQGYSGNTIYF. The CDR3 DNA sequence: TGTGCCAGCAGCCAACTTCAGGGTTACTCTGGAAACACCATATATTTT.

The chain uses TRBV5-1 and TRBJ2-4; possible D gene TRBD2, 6 bases. The V end lost 4 bases, the J end lost 8 bases, and 16 bases lay between the germline ends. Germline assignment: CDR1 SGHRS and CDR2 YFSETQ. The CDR3 loop spans 14 amino acids. CDR3 amino acids: CASSRGQGGDIQYF. The DNA of the CDR3 is TGCGCCAGCAGCAGGGGTCAGGGCGGGGACATTCAGTACTTC. Looking up the rest from reference TRBV5-1 and TRBJ2-4 gives the full variable domain: KAGVTQTPRYLIKTRGQQVTLSCSPISGHRSVSWYQQTPGQGLQFLFEYFSETQRNKGNFPGRFSGRQFSNSRSEMNVSTLELGDSALYLCASSRGQGGDIQYFGAGTRLSVL.

This clone was seen only a few times. The chain is built from TRBV3-1 (or the pseudogene TRBV3-2) and TRBJ1-6; 8 nucleotides line up with TRBD1. V was clipped by 0 bases and J by 5 bases; unmatched bases: 3. Germline lookup yields CDR1 LGHDT and CDR2 YNNKEL (reference sequence). The CDR3 sequence is 16 residues long. CDR3 residues: CASSQDTGGDNSPLHF. CDR3 in DNA: TGTGCCAGCAGCCAAGATACAGGGGGGGATAATTCACCCCTCCACTTT.

V gene TRBV19 combines with J gene TRBJ1-3; D unclear. Germline CDR1 and CDR2: LNHDA and SQIVND (reference sequence). The V gene lost 8 bases and the J gene lost 0 bases, with 17 bases spanning the gap. The CDR3 spans 16 residues. Here the CDR3 DNA reads TGTGCCAGTCAGCGTCACACTAGTGCCTCTGGAAACACCATATATTTT. Encoded protein: CASQRHTSASGNTIYF.

This clone was seen a few times. The gene calls are TRBV9 and TRBJ2-5; the D gene is possibly TRBD2 (6 bases). V lost 0 bases to trimming and J lost 4 bases, with 16 bases between them. The length of the CDR3 is 16 residues. Per the germline V gene, CDR1 is SGDLS and CDR2 is YYNGEE. In nucleotides, the CDR3 is TGTGCCAGCAGCGTAGGGGGTCGGCGGGGACCAGAGACCCAGTACTTC. Protein product: CASSVGGRRGPETQYF.

Notes on this clone: Different DNA sequences within this sample yield the same CDR3. The V call is TRBV2, the J call TRBJ1-5, with TRBD1 matching 7 bases. Germline assignment: CDR1 SNHLY and CDR2 FYNNEI. This CDR3 region has 15 residues. V lost 3 bases, J lost 2 bases, and 4 bases stayed unmatched. This CDR3 is CASSDRTGGNQPQHF. The CDR3 DNA reads as TGTGCCAGCAGTGATCGCACAGGGGGCAATCAGCCCCAGCATTTT.

V gene TRBV7-2 combines with J gene TRBJ1-1, with D unresolved. V was pared by 0 bases and J by 5 bases, with 19 bases between. The CDR3 runs to 17 residues. Germline assignment: CDR1 SGHTA and CDR2 FQGNSA. The CDR3: CASSLARIFGQKTEAFF. DNA of the CDR3: TGTGCCAGCAGCTTAGCCCGGATTTTTGGGCAGAAGACTGAAGCTTTCTTT.

The gene calls are TRBV18 and TRBJ2-7; tentatively, D is TRBD1 (5 bases). The CDR3 has 13 amino acids. The V end was cut by 4 bases, the J end by 0 bases, with 7 bases between. CDR1 is KGHSH, CDR2 LQKENI, per germline. The CDR3 region has the DNA TGTGCCAGCTCACAGGGGTCCTCCTACGAGCAGTACTTC. This encodes CASSQGSSYEQYF.

V gene TRBV10-3 combines with J gene TRBJ1-5; 7 nucleotides line up with TRBD1. This CDR3 comprises 17 residues. Germline CDR1 is ENHRY and CDR2 is SYGVKD. V shed 2 bases and J 0 bases; nucleotides not matched to a gene: 7. The CDR3 sequence: CAISEKWDSNSNQPQHF. CDR3 in DNA: TGTGCCATCAGTGAGAAATGGGACAGTAATAGCAATCAGCCCCAGCATTTT.

The J gene is TRBJ2-5, the V gene TRBV18, with no clear D. The CDR3 runs 14 residues. The ends were cut back, 2 bases at V and 1 base at J, with 8 bases in the middle. CDR1 and CDR2 (germline): KGHSH, LQKENI. The CDR3 region has the DNA TGTGCCAGCTCACCAGTATTACTCCAAGAGACCCAGTACTTC. Amino acid sequence: CASSPVLLQETQYF. The full variable domain, in which reference TRBV18 and TRBJ2-5 provide the parts outside the CDR3, is NAGVMQNPRHLVRRRGQEARLRCSPMKGHSHVYWYRQLPEEGLKFMVYLQKENIIDESGMPKERFSAEFPKEGPSILRIQQVVRGDSAAYFCASSPVLLQETQYFGPGTRLLVL.

The V gene is TRBV14, the J gene TRBJ1-5, with D possibly being TRBD1 (5 bases). Germline lookup yields CDR1 SGHDN and CDR2 FVKESK. Trimming removed 0 bases from V and 3 bases from J, with 9 bases in between. This CDR3 has 15 residues. In nucleotides, the CDR3 is TGTGCCAGCAGCCAAGATGGGGGACTCAATCAGCCCCAGCATTTT. Its protein product is CASSQDGGLNQPQHF. Full variable domain (remainder filled in from reference TRBV14 and TRBJ1-5): EAGVTQFPSHSVIEKGQTVTLRCDPISGHDNLYWYRRVMGKEIKFLLHFVKESKQDESGMPNNRFLAERTGGTYSTLKVQPAELEDSGVYFCASSQDGGLNQPQHFGDGTRLSIL.

The chain carries TRBV6-1 and TRBJ2-1; the match to TRBD2 covers 8 bases. The CDR3 extends over 19 amino acids. Germline loops: CDR1 MNHNS, CDR2 SASEGT. Germline trimming cut 3 bases from V and 9 bases from J; bases unmatched to any gene: 22. CDR3 DNA sequence: TGTGCCAGCAGTGACCACCTAGTGCGGGAGGATATTCGGCTCGGTGAGCAGTTCTTC. Amino acid sequence: CASSDHLVREDIRLGEQFF.

The chain carries TRBV4-2 and TRBJ2-7; TRBD2 aligns across 9 bases. Per germline, CDR1 LGHNA and CDR2 YNFKEQ. There are 16 residues in the CDR3. Unmatched junction bases numbered 6, after V lost 2 bases and J lost 1 base. This chain's CDR3 is CASSQLAGVPSYEQYF. DNA of the CDR3: TGTGCCAGCAGCCAATTAGCGGGAGTCCCGTCCTACGAGCAGTACTTC.

This clone was counted between two and nine times. The chain couples TRBV9 to TRBJ1-2; 9 positions agree with TRBD1. CDR1 and CDR2 from the germline V gene are SGDLS and YYNGEE. The V segment lost 4 bases and the J segment 5 bases; nucleotides outside the gene matches: 18. This CDR3 spans 18 amino acids. This CDR3 is CASSLPGYGDRAVYGYTF. In DNA form, the CDR3 reads TGTGCCAGCAGCCTACCTGGTTATGGGGACAGGGCGGTTTATGGCTACACCTTC.

The chain has TRBV25-1 and TRBJ2-1; 7 bases match TRBD1. The CDR3 has 12 residues. The junction had 4 bases not matched to a gene; V was cut back by 6 bases and J by 8 bases. The germline V gene has CDR1 MGHDK and CDR2 SYGVNS. The CDR3 sequence: CASRRQGYEQFF. Here the CDR3 DNA reads TGTGCCAGCAGAAGACAGGGTTATGAGCAGTTCTTC.

The rearrangement links TRBV6-5 to TRBJ1-2; no clear D gene. This CDR3 comprises 16 residues. V lost 0 bases, J lost 0 bases, and 11 bases lay in between. CDR1 is MNHEY and CDR2 is SVGAGI in the germline V gene. The DNA of the CDR3 is TGTGCCAGCAGTTACTCGGGAGGTGCTTCTAACTATGGCTACACCTTC. Protein sequence: CASSYSGGASNYGYTF.

DNA for the CDR3: TGCGCCAGCAGCCAAGATCCCCACCAGGATGCTTGGAGGGGCACTGAAGCTTTCTTT. It is translated as CASSQDPHQDAWRGTEAFF. The genes are TRBV4-1 and TRBJ1-1, with D perhaps matching TRBD1 (5 bases). The CDR3 spans 19 residues. Trimming shortened V by 0 bases and J by 4 bases, and 24 bases separated the two germline ends. Germline V gene sequence: CDR1 MGHRA, CDR2 YSYEKL.

The V and J genes are TRBV11-3 and TRBJ2-5; perhaps TRBD2 as D (6 bases). Trimming cost V 1 base and J 2 bases, with 11 bases left between them. CDR3 size: 15 residues. Looked up from germline, CDR1 is SGHNT and CDR2 is YENEEA. DNA of the CDR3: TGTGCCAGCAGCTTAGGCGGTCGGGGGCAAGAGACCCAGTACTTC. Protein product: CASSLGGRGQETQYF.

The genes are TRBV5-4 and TRBJ1-2; D remains ambiguous. V was clipped by 4 bases and J by 8 bases, with 12 bases between them. This CDR3 comprises 12 residues. CDR1 and CDR2 (germline): SGHNT, YYREEE (reference sequence). In DNA form, the CDR3 reads TGTGCCAGCAGCCCGAACTTGTACGGCTACACCTTC. This sequence encodes CASSPNLYGYTF. Full variable domain (remainder filled in from reference TRBV5-4 and TRBJ1-2): ETGVTQSPTHLIKTRGQQVTLRCSSQSGHNTVSWYQQALGQGPQFIFQYYREEENGRGNFPPRFSGLQFPNYSSELNVNALELDDSALYLCASSPNLYGYTFGSGTRLTVV.

The V gene is TRBV19, the J gene TRBJ1-2; tentatively, D is TRBD1 (5 bases). CDR1 is LNHDA, CDR2 SQIVND, per germline (reference sequence). The CDR3 has 16 residues. Trimming took off 4 bases at V and 2 bases at J, with 17 bases between the two ends. The CDR3 DNA reads as TGTGCCAGTAGTAACCTGACGGGACTTACGAACTATGGCTACACCTTC. Its translation is CASSNLTGLTNYGYTF.

This chain uses TRBV28 with TRBJ2-7; 9 bases fit TRBD1. The V and J ends lost 6 bases and 3 bases, in that order; junction bases with no gene match: 9. CDR3 length: 15 amino acids. Germline lookup yields CDR1 MDHEN and CDR2 SYDVKM. The DNA for the CDR3 is TGTGCCAGCAGCTCTCCGGGACAGGGTTTCTACGAGCAGTACTTC. This translates into CASSSPGQGFYEQYF.

The V gene is TRBV5-1, the J gene TRBJ2-6, with 7 bases identical to TRBD2. V shed 3 bases, J shed 0 bases, and the junction held 9 bases outside the gene matches. Germline lookup yields CDR1 SGHRS and CDR2 YFSETQ. The CDR3 has 18 residues. The CDR3 spells CASSSGLAVSSGANVLTF. CDR3 DNA sequence: TGCGCCAGCAGCTCCGGGCTAGCGGTTAGCTCTGGGGCCAACGTCCTGACTTTC.

The chain joins TRBV6-1 to TRBJ1-2, with D unclear. Deletions cut 0 bases from V and 7 bases from J, with 9 bases between. Germline values: CDR1 MNHNS, CDR2 SASEGT. The CDR3 extends over 13 amino acids. The CDR3 nucleotides are TGTGCCAGCAGTGAAGCGCTGTGGAGTGGCTACACCTTC. As protein: CASSEALWSGYTF.

This rearrangement joins TRBV7-2 to TRBJ1-4; 7 positions agree with TRBD1. CDR1 and CDR2 (germline): SGHTA, FQGNSA. CDR3 length equals 15 residues. V trimming: 4 bases; J trimming: 4 bases; junction bases outside the gene matches: 6. The CDR3 DNA sequence: TGTGCCAGCAGCTCCAGGGGGTTGGGTAATGAAAAACTGTTTTTT. It codes for CASSSRGLGNEKLFF.

The J gene is TRBJ2-7, the V gene TRBV21-1; the table assigns TRBD1, which was not confirmed against the DNA. TRBV21-1 is recorded as a pseudogene. The CDR3 contains 19 residues. The CDR3 nucleotides read TGTGCCAGCAGCCCCCCGAGCCCCCCACAGGGGGGGACCTCCTACGAGCAGTACTTC. This codes for CASSPPSPPQGGTSYEQYF.

This clone was seen only once. This rearrangement joins TRBV11-2 to TRBJ2-5; D not resolved. The V end was cut by 3 bases, the J end by 1 base, with 6 bases between. Germline V gene data show CDR1 as SGHAT and CDR2 as FQNNGV. The CDR3 extends over 13 amino acids. For the CDR3, the DNA is TGTGCCAGCAGCTTTGCGGCCCAAGAGACCCAGTACTTC. It encodes CASSFAAQETQYF.

The chain has TRBV5-1 and TRBJ1-1; 9 nucleotides align to TRBD1. The V segment lost 4 bases and the J segment 5 bases; nucleotides outside the gene matches: 9. In germline, CDR1 is SGHRS, CDR2 YFSETQ. CDR3 length: 15 amino acids. The CDR3: CASSQDRGVGTEAFF. Written as DNA, the CDR3 is TGCGCCAGCAGCCAGGACAGGGGAGTAGGAACTGAAGCTTTCTTT.

This chain links TRBV7-2 with TRBJ2-3; 8 positions match TRBD2. The length of the CDR3 is 15 residues. The germline CDR1 and CDR2 sequences are SGHTA and FQGNSA. V was pared by 2 bases and J by 7 bases, with 8 bases of the junction left unmatched. The CDR3 bases are TGTGCCAGCAGCTTACAAAGAACGGGAGGGAATACGCAGTATTTT. This translates into CASSLQRTGGNTQYF. Full variable domain (outside the CDR3, taken from reference TRBV7-2 and TRBJ2-3): GAGVSQSPSNKVTEKGKDVELRCDPISGHTALYWYRQSLGQGLEFLIYFQGNSAPDKSGLPSDRFSAERTGGSVSTLTIQRTQQEDSAVYLCASSLQRTGGNTQYFGPGTRLTVL.